This T cell receptor beta chain is drawn from a study of blood T cell repertoires in COVID-19. Trimming took 4 bases from V and 4 from J, leaving 17 bases between them. From germline, CDR1 is MNHEY and CDR2 SVGAGI. This CDR3 spans 16 amino acids. In terms of age and location, participants ranged from roughly 18 to 90 years and lived in 24 US areas. Researchers sorted participants into cohorts using their self-reported clinical history. Shortly before study entry, within 2 weeks, exposed participants had met a COVID-19 case. Per the study methods: Cell counts per sample came from amplifying reference gene primers. Sequencing used immunoSEQ multiplex PCR; TCRdb keeps in-frame clones, though not all of them. The D gene and trimming were derived from the DNA, and the V and J assignments and clone size from that table. In the table there are around 160,000 clones, 80% to 85% of which are singletons.

The chain is built from TRBV6-5 and TRBJ2-1; the D is unclear. This TCR was sampled from a woman between 45 and 60 years old who had been exposed to COVID-19. Sequences were obtained from PBMCs or T cells enriched from blood (not recorded which). The CDR3 region is CASSLDSHRVYNEQFF. The CDR3 nucleotides are TGTGCCAGCAGTTTAGACTCCCATCGGGTATACAATGAGCAGTTCTTC.